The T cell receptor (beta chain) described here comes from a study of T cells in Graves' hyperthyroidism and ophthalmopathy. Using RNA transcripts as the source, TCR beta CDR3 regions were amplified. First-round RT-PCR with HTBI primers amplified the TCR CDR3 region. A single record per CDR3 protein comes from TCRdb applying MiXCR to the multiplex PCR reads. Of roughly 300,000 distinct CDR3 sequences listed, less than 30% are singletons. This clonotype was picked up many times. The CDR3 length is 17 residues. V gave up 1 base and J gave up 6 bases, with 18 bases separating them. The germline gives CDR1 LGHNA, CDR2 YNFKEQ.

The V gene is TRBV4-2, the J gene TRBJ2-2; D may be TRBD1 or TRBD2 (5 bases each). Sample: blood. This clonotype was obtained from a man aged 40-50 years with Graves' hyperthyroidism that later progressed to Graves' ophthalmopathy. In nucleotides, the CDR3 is TGTGCCAGCAGCCAAGTGGGGGATGAGGGAGAGGCCGGGGAGCTGTTTTTT. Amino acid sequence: CASSQVGDEGEAGELFF.